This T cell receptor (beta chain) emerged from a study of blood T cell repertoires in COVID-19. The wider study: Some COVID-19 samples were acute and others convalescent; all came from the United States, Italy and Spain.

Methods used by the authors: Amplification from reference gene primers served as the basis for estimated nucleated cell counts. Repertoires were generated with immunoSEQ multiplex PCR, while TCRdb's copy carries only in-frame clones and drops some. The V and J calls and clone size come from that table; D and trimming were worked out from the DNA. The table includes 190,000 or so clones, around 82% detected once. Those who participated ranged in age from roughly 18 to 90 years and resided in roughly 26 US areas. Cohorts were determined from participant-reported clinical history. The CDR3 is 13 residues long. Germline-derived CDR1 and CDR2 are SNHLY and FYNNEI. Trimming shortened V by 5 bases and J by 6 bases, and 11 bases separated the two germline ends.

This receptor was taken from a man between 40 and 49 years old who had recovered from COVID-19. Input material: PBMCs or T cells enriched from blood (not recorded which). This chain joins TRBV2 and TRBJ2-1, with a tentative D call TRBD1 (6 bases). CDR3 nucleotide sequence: TGTGCCAGCAGTCAAACAGGGTTCAATGAGCAGTTCTTC. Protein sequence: CASSQTGFNEQFF.